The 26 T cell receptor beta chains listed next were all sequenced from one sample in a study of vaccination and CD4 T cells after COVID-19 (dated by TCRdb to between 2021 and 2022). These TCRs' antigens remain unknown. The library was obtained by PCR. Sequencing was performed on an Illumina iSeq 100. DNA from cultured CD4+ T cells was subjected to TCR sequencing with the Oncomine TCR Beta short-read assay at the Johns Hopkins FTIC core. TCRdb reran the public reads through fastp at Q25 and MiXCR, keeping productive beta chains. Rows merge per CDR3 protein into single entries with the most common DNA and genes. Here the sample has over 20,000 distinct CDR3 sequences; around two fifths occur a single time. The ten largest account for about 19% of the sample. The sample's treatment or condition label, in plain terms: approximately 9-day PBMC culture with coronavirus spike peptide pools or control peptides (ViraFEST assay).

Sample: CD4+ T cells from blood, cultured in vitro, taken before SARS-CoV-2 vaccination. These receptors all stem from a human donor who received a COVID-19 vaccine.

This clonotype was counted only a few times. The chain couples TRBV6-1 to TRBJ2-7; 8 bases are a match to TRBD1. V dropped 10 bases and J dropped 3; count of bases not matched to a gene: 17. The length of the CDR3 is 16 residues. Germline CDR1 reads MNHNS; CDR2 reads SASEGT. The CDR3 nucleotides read TGTGCCATCTCGAGAAATCCGACAGGGGTTATCTACGAGCAGTACTTC. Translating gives CAISRNPTGVIYEQYF.

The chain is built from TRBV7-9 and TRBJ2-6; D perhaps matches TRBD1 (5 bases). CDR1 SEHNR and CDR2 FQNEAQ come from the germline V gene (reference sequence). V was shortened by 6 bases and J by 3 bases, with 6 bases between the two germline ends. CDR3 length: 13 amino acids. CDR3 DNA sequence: TGTGCCAGCAGGGGGCGTGGGGCCAACGTCCTGACTTTC. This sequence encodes CASRGRGANVLTF.

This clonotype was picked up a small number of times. As DNA, the CDR3 is TGTGCCAGCACACCGGGACAGAATAACGAGCAGTACTTC. Amino acid sequence: CASTPGQNNEQYF. V usage is TRBV6-1 and J usage is TRBJ2-7; 7 nucleotides match TRBD1. CDR1 is MNHNS, CDR2 SASEGT, per germline. This CDR3 has 13 amino acids. The trim removed 7 bases at V and 5 bases at J, leaving 8 bases unmatched.

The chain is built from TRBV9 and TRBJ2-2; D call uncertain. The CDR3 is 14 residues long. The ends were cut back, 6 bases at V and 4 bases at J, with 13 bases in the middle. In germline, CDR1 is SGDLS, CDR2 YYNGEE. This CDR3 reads CASNLGAGTGELFF. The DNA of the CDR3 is TGTGCCAGCAATTTAGGCGCCGGCACCGGGGAGCTGTTTTTT.

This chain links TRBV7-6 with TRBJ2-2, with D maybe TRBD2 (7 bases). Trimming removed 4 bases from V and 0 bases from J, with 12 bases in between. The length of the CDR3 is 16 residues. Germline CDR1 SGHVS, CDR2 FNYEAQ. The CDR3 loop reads CASSWAGASNTGELFF. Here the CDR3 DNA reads TGTGCCAGCAGCTGGGCGGGGGCTTCGAACACCGGGGAGCTGTTTTTT.

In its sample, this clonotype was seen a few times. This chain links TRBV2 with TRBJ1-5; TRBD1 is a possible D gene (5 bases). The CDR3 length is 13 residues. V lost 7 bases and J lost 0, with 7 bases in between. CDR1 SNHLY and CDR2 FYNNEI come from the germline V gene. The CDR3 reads CASNTGSNQPQHF. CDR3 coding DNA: TGTGCCAGCAACACAGGTAGCAATCAGCCCCAGCATTTT.

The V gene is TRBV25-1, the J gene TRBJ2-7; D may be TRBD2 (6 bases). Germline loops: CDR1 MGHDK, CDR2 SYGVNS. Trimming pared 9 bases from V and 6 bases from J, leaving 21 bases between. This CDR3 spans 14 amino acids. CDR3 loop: CARSGRGLRIEQYF. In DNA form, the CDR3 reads TGTGCCAGGTCAGGACGGGGACTTCGAATCGAGCAGTACTTC.

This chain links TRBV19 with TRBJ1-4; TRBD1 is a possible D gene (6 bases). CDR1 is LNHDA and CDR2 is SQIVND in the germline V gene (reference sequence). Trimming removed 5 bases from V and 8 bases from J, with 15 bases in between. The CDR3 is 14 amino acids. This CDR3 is CASSPQGGEEKLFF. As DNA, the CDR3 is TGTGCCAGTAGTCCACAGGGTGGAGAGGAAAAACTGTTTTTT.

CDR3 region: CATSREGWGDQPQHF. The CDR3 nucleotides read TGTGCCACCAGCAGAGAGGGCTGGGGAGATCAGCCCCAGCATTTT. This chain joins TRBV15 and TRBJ1-5; unclear D gene. Trimming took 0 bases from V and 5 from J, leaving 11 bases between them. The CDR3 covers 15 residues. Germline CDR1 reads LNHNV; CDR2 reads YYDKDF (reference sequence).

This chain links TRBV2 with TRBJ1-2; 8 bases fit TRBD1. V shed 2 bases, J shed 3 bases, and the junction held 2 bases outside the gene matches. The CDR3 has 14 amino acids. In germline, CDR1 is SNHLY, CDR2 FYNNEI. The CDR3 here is CASSEQGADYGYTF. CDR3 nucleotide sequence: TGTGCCAGCAGTGAACAGGGGGCGGACTATGGCTACACCTTC.

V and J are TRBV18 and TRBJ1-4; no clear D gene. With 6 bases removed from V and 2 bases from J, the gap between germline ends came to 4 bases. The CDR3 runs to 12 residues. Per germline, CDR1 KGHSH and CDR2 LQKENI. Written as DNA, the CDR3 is TGTGCCAGCTCGCCGACTAATGAAAAACTGTTTTTT. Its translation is CASSPTNEKLFF.

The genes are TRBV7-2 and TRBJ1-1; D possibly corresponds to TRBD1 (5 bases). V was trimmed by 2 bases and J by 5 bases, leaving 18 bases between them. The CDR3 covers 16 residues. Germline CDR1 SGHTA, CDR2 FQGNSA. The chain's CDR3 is CASSLRGGGGGTEAFF. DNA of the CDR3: TGTGCCAGCAGCTTAAGAGGAGGCGGGGGTGGTACTGAAGCTTTCTTT.

Written as DNA, the CDR3 is TGTGCCAGCAGTGCGGAGGGGACGAGGACTGAAGCTTTCTTT. Its translation: CASSAEGTRTEAFF. The chain carries TRBV2 and TRBJ1-1, with D tentatively TRBD1 (5 bases). Trimming removed 4 bases at V and 5 bases at J, with 14 bases between. CDR1 and CDR2 from the germline V gene are SNHLY and FYNNEI. The CDR3 extends over 14 amino acids.

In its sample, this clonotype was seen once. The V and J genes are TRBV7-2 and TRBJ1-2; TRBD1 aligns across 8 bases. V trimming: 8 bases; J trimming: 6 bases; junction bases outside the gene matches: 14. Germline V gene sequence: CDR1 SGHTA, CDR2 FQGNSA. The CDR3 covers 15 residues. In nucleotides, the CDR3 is TGTGCCAGCTCCCTCGACAGGGGCCATGACGATGGCTACACCTTC. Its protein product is CASSLDRGHDDGYTF.

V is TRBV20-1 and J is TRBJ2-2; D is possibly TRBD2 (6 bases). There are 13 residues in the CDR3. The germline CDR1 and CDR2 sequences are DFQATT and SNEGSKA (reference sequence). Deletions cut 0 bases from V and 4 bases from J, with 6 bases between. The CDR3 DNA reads TGCAGTGCTAGAGAGGGAGGCACCGGGGAGCTGTTTTTT. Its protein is CSAREGGTGELFF.

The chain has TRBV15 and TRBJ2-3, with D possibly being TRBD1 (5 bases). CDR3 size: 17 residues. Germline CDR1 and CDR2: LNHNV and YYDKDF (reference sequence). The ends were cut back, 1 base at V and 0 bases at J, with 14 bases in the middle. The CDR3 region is CATSRGWGSSSTDTQYF. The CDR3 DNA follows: TGTGCCACCAGCAGAGGGTGGGGCAGTTCTAGCACAGATACGCAGTATTTT.

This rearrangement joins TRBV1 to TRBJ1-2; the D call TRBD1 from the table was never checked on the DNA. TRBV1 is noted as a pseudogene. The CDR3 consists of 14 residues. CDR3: CTSSPGGPDYGYTF. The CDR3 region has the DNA TGCACCAGCAGCCCCGGCGGCCCCGACTATGGCTACACCTTC.

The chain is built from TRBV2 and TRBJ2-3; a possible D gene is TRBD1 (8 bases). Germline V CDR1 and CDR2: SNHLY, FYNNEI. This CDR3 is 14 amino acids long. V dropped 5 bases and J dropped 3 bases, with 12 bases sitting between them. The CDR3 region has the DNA TGTGCCAGCAGTAACAGGGGGGGGACAGATACGCAGTATTTT. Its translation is CASSNRGGTDTQYF.

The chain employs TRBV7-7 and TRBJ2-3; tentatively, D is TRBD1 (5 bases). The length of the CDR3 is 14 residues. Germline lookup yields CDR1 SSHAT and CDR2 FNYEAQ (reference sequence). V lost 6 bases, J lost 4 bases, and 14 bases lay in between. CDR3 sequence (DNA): TGTGCCAGCAGTCCGGCGGACACTTCAGATACGCAGTATTTT. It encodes CASSPADTSDTQYF.

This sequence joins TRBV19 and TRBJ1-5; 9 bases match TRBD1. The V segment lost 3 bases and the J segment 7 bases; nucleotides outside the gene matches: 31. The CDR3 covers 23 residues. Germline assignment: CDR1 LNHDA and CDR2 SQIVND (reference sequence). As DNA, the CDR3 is TGTGCCAGTAGTATTAAACCATTTGGTGTAGGGGGACAGGGTAACCCCTCCGGGCAGCCCCAGCATTTT. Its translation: CASSIKPFGVGGQGNPSGQPQHF. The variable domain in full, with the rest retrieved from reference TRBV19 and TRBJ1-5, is DGGITQSPKYLFRKEGQNVTLSCEQNLNHDAMYWYRQDPGQGLRLIYYSQIVNDFQKGDIAEGYSVSREKKESFPLTVTSAQKNPTAFYLCASSIKPFGVGGQGNPSGQPQHFGDGTRLSIL.

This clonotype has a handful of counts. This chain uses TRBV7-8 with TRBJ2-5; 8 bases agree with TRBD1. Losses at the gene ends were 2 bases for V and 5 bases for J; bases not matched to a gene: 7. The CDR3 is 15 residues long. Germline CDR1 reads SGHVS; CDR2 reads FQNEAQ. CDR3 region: CASSLPGTGGETQYF. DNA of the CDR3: TGTGCCAGCAGCTTACCTGGAACAGGGGGGGAGACCCAGTACTTC.

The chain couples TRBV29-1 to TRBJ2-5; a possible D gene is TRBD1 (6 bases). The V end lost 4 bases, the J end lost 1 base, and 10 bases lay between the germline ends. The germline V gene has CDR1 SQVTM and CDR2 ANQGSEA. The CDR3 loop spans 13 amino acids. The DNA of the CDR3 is TGCAGCGTTGGAGCGGACAGCCAAGAGACCCAGTACTTC. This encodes CSVGADSQETQYF.

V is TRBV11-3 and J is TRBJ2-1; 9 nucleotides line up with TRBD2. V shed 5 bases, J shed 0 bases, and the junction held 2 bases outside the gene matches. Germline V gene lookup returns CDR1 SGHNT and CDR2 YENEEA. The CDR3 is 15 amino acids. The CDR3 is CASSRGRVSYNEQFF. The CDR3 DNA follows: TGTGCCAGCAGCCGCGGGAGGGTCTCCTACAATGAGCAGTTCTTC.

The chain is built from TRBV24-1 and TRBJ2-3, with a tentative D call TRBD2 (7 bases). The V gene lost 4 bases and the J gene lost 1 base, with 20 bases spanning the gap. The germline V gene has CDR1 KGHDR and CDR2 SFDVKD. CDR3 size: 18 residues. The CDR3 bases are TGTGCCACCAGTGAGCTACCAGGCGGGGGCCGTCGCACAGATACGCAGTATTTT. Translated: CATSELPGGGRRTDTQYF.

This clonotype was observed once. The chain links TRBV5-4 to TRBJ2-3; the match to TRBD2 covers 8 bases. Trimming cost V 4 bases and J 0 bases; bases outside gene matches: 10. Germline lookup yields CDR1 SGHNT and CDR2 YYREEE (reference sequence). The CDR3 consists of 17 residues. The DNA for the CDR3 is TGTGCCAGCAGCCGAACATCGGGGGGGGTCAGCACAGATACGCAGTATTTT. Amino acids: CASSRTSGGVSTDTQYF.

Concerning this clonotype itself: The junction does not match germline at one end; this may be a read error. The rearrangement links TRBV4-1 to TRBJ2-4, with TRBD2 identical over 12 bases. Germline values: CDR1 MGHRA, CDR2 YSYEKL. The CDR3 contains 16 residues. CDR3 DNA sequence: TGTGCCAGCAGCCAAACTAGCGGGGGGCAGGGGAACATTCAGTACTTC. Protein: CASSQTSGGQGNIQYF.